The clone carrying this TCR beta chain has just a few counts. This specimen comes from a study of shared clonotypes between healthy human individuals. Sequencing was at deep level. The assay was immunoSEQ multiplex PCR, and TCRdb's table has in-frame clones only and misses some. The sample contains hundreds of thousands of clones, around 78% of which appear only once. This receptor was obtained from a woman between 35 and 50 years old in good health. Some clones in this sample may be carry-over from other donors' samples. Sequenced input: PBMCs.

The CDR3 coding sequence is TGTGCCAGTCACGACAGGGGGGTGTGGACTGAAGCTTTCTTT. Encoded protein: CASHDRGVWTEAFF. The rearrangement joins TRBV28 to TRBJ1-1, with TRBD1 identical over 9 bases. CDR1 and CDR2 from the germline V gene are MDHEN and SYDVKM. This CDR3 has 14 amino acids. The trim removed 9 bases at V and 5 bases at J, leaving 10 bases unmatched.